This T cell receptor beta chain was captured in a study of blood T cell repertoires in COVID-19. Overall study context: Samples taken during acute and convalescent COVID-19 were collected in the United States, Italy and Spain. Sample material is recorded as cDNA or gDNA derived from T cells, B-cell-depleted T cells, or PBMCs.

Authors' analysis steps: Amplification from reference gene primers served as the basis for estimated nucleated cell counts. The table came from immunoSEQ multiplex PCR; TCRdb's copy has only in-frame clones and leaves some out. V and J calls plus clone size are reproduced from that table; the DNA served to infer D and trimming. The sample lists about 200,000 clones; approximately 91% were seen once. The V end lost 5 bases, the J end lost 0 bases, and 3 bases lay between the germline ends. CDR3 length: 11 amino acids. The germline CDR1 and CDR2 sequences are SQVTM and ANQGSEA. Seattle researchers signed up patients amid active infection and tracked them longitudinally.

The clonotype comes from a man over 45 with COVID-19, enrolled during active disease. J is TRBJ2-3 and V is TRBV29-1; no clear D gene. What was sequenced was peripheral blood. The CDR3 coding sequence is TGCAGCGTTACTAGCACAGATACGCAGTATTTT. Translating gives CSVTSTDTQYF.